Presented here are 27 T cell receptor beta chains from one specimen sequenced in a study of cytomegalovirus exposure and HLA in healthy donors. The primer mix had 60 Vbeta and 13 Jbeta primers. Profiling relied on immunoSEQ multiplex PCR, and the TCRdb table lists in-frame clones only, not all of them. The sample has about 78,000 clones; about 60% are singletons. Sequencing was carried out using PBMCs. These receptors were collected from a man younger than 45 in good health and CMV-seropositive.

This chain connects TRBV28 to TRBJ2-7; 12 bases line up with TRBD2. Germline V gives CDR1 MDHEN, CDR2 SYDVKM. The CDR3 consists of 15 residues. J was trimmed by 4 bases and V by 4 bases; bases with no gene match: 5. The CDR3 nucleotides read TGTGCCAGCAGTTCCCGGACTAGCGGGGTATACGAGCAGTACTTC. Its translation: CASSSRTSGVYEQYF.

This clone was observed a handful of times. Here the CDR3 DNA reads TGTGCCAGCAGTTTCCCCGTGGGACAGATCCAAGAGACCCAGTACTTC. Its translation: CASSFPVGQIQETQYF. The chain couples TRBV28 to TRBJ2-5; 7 nucleotides agree with TRBD1. V shed 3 bases and J 1 base; nucleotides not matched to a gene: 8. Per the germline V gene, CDR1 is MDHEN and CDR2 is SYDVKM. This CDR3 spans 16 amino acids.

This sequence joins TRBV6-5 and TRBJ2-7; 8 bases align to TRBD2. The CDR3 consists of 13 residues. Germline CDR1 MNHEY, CDR2 SVGAGI. Trimming took 6 bases from V and 4 from J; bases not matched to a gene: 5. The CDR3 bases are TGTGCCAGCAGAGCCAGCGGGGGATACGAGCAGTACTTC. Protein sequence: CASRASGGYEQYF.

V gene TRBV7-2 combines with J gene TRBJ2-7, with 10 bases matching TRBD1. V shed 1 base, J shed 2 bases, and the junction held 2 bases outside the gene matches. This CDR3 is built from 15 residues. CDR1 is SGHTA and CDR2 is FQGNSA in the germline V gene. This CDR3 is CASSLVGTGAYEQYF. CDR3 DNA sequence: TGTGCCAGCAGCTTAGTAGGGACAGGGGCCTACGAGCAGTACTTC.

This clone was counted between two and nine times. V gene TRBV10-3 combines with J gene TRBJ1-1, with TRBD1 as a possible D gene (5 bases). Germline assignment: CDR1 ENHRY and CDR2 SYGVKD. V lost 0 bases, J lost 3 bases, and 17 bases lay in between. The CDR3 is 17 amino acids. CDR3 amino acids: CAISESGGTVWDTEAFF. In DNA, the CDR3 is TGTGCCATCAGTGAGTCGGGAGGGACGGTTTGGGACACTGAAGCTTTCTTT.

The V and J genes are TRBV6-4 and TRBJ2-3; TRBD2 matches at 12 bases. This CDR3 region has 17 residues. The trim removed 2 bases at V and 1 base at J, leaving 4 bases unmatched. Germline CDR1 and CDR2: MRHNA and SNTAGT. The DNA of the CDR3 is TGTGCCAGCAGTGACGCTAGCGGGGGGGCCGGCACAGATACGCAGTATTTT. Residues: CASSDASGGAGTDTQYF.

DNA of the CDR3: TGTGCCAGCAGCTTAGGTAGTAGGGAGAATGAAAAACTGTTTTTT. Its protein product is CASSLGSRENEKLFF. The chain uses TRBV7-6 and TRBJ1-4; D ambiguous. Trimming removed 1 base at V and 5 bases at J, with 11 bases between. From germline, CDR1 is SGHVS and CDR2 FNYEAQ. This CDR3 contains 15 residues.

The chain is built from TRBV4-1 and TRBJ2-1; 12 bases fit TRBD2. This CDR3 comprises 18 residues. Germline-derived CDR1 and CDR2 are MGHRA and YSYEKL. V shed 3 bases and J 3 bases; nucleotides not matched to a gene: 9. CDR3 loop: CASSQAAASGGVYNEQFF. CDR3 sequence (DNA): TGCGCCAGCAGCCAGGCTGCGGCTAGCGGGGGGGTCTACAATGAGCAGTTCTTC.

The chain is built from TRBV29-1 and TRBJ2-7; possible D gene TRBD1, 7 bases. CDR1 is SQVTM, CDR2 ANQGSEA, per germline. The germline V and J ends were trimmed by 5 bases and 2 bases, with 16 bases remaining between them. This CDR3 is 14 amino acids long. In DNA form, the CDR3 reads TGCAGCGTTAGGGGGGACAGACCACCCTACGAGCAGTACTTC. Residues: CSVRGDRPPYEQYF.

The chain uses TRBV19 and TRBJ1-2; D gene ambiguous. The CDR3 spans 15 residues. CDR1 and CDR2 from the germline V gene are LNHDA and SQIVND (reference sequence). Trimming removed 5 bases from V and 3 bases from J, with 16 bases in between. CDR3 in amino acids: CASSSQTGWDYGYTF. The CDR3 bases are TGTGCCAGTAGTTCGCAGACGGGATGGGACTATGGCTACACCTTC.

The CDR3 region has the DNA TGCGCCAGCAGCCCCGGACTAGGTGCAGATACGCAGTATTTT. Protein: CASSPGLGADTQYF. The chain has TRBV5-1 and TRBJ2-3; 7 bases are a match to TRBD2. Germline loops: CDR1 SGHRS, CDR2 YFSETQ. Germline trimming cut 4 bases from V and 4 bases from J; bases unmatched to any gene: 6. CDR3 size: 14 residues.

CDR3 DNA: TGCAGCGTTGATGGGGGGATAGTGGAGACCCAGTACTTC. Translation: CSVDGGIVETQYF. This sequence joins TRBV29-1 and TRBJ2-5; maybe TRBD2 (6 bases). Germline CDR1 SQVTM, CDR2 ANQGSEA. V lost 3 bases, J lost 5 bases, and 13 bases lay in between. The CDR3 contains 13 residues. The entire variable domain, with the rest obtained from reference TRBV29-1 and TRBJ2-5, is as follows: SAVISQKPSRDICQRGTSLTIQCQVDSQVTMMFWYRQQPGQSLTLIATANQGSEATYESGFVIDKFPISRPNLTFSTLTVSNMSPEDSSIYLCSVDGGIVETQYFGPGTRLLVL.

This clone was picked up a small number of times. The chain uses TRBV6-1 and TRBJ2-5, with 8 bases lining up with TRBD1. The end of the DNA aligns better with TRBJ2-7, so the J call may be wrong. The germline gives CDR1 MNHNS, CDR2 SASEGT. The CDR3 has 14 residues. The CDR3 nucleotides are TGTGCCAGCAGTGCGGACAGGGCGCCCTACGAGCAGTACTTC. It yields the protein CASSADRAPYEQYF.

By sample share, this clone is medium-sized (0.01 to 0.1%). This chain connects TRBV4-3 to TRBJ1-2; D call uncertain. This CDR3 contains 13 residues. The V gene's germline CDR1 is LGHNA and CDR2 YSLEER. Trimming removed 1 base from V and 2 bases from J, with 5 bases in between. In DNA, the CDR3 is TGCGCCAGCAGCCAAGGCGAGAACTATGGCTACACCTTC. Its translation: CASSQGENYGYTF.

The chain combines TRBV19 with TRBJ1-1, with D possibly being TRBD1 (5 bases). In germline, CDR1 is LNHDA, CDR2 SQIVND (reference sequence). CDR3 length equals 16 residues. The germline V and J ends were trimmed by 3 bases and 0 bases, with 14 bases remaining between them. CDR3 loop: CASSISQGGLNTEAFF. The DNA of the CDR3 is TGTGCCAGTAGTATTAGCCAGGGAGGTTTGAACACTGAAGCTTTCTTT.

The V and J genes are TRBV7-3 and TRBJ2-2; D is undetermined. The CDR3 has 14 residues. Trimming took 6 bases from V and 3 from J, leaving 11 bases between them. Germline V gene lookup returns CDR1 SGHTA and CDR2 FQGTGA. The CDR3 region has the DNA TGTGCCAGCAGAAACCGCCGGGACACCGGGGAGCTGTTTTTT. Its protein is CASRNRRDTGELFF.

This clone was picked up a small number of times. The chain recombines TRBV19 with TRBJ1-2; perhaps TRBD1 as D (5 bases). The germline V gene encodes CDR1 LNHDA and CDR2 SQIVND (reference sequence). V was trimmed by 6 bases and J by 3 bases, leaving 11 bases between them. CDR3 length: 13 residues. For the CDR3, the DNA is TGTGCCAGTAGGGCCAGGGCACACTATGGCTACACCTTC. This codes for CASRARAHYGYTF.

This chain connects TRBV9 to TRBJ1-1, with D uncertain. With 2 bases removed from V and 3 bases from J, the gap between germline ends came to 14 bases. The CDR3 loop spans 15 amino acids. Germline values: CDR1 SGDLS, CDR2 YYNGEE. CDR3 protein: CASSVFSGVDTEAFF. The CDR3 coding sequence is TGTGCCAGCAGCGTGTTCTCCGGGGTGGACACTGAAGCTTTCTTT.

The rearrangement uses TRBV6-1 and TRBJ2-5, with 9 nucleotides matching TRBD2. The V segment lost 1 base and the J segment 5 bases; nucleotides outside the gene matches: 11. This CDR3 is built from 17 residues. Germline V CDR1 and CDR2: MNHNS, SASEGT. The CDR3 loop is CASSEVGAGGPWETQYF. In nucleotides, the CDR3 is TGTGCCAGCAGTGAAGTGGGGGCGGGAGGGCCTTGGGAGACCCAGTACTTC.

The V and J genes are TRBV28 and TRBJ1-3; D call uncertain. CDR1 is MDHEN, CDR2 SYDVKM, per germline. The CDR3 extends over 13 amino acids. V lost 3 bases and J lost 5, with 8 bases in between. DNA for the CDR3: TGTGCCAGCAGTTTGGGAGGACGAAACACCATATATTTT. Translated, it gives CASSLGGRNTIYF.

The chain has TRBV30 and TRBJ1-6; 10 bases align to TRBD1. The CDR3 sequence is 16 residues long. CDR1 is GTSNPN and CDR2 is SVGIG in the germline V gene (reference sequence). The ends lost 3 bases at V and 1 base at J; junction bases unmatched: 3. The DNA of the CDR3 is TGTGCCTGGAGGGGACAGGGGACATCCTATAATTCACCCCTCCACTTT. It encodes CAWRGQGTSYNSPLHF.

Only a few counts were recorded for this clone. CDR3 sequence: CASSLDVSGTYEQYF. CDR3 coding DNA: TGTGCCAGCAGCTTAGACGTTAGCGGGACCTACGAGCAGTACTTC. V is TRBV7-2 and J is TRBJ2-5; 8 bases are a match to TRBD2. The J call may be incorrect, as the DNA end agrees better with TRBJ2-7. Germline V gives CDR1 SGHTA, CDR2 FQGNSA. The CDR3 extends over 15 amino acids.

Only a few counts were recorded for this clone. The gene calls are TRBV7-6 and TRBJ2-5, with TRBD1 matching over 8 bases. V was pared by 5 bases and J by 0 bases, with 8 bases of the junction left unmatched. Germline loops: CDR1 SGHVS, CDR2 FNYEAQ. The CDR3 is 16 residues long. In nucleotides, the CDR3 is TGTGCCAGCAGCGCGAACAGGGGGGAGTACCAAGAGACCCAGTACTTC. Protein product: CASSANRGEYQETQYF. The full variable domain, in which reference TRBV7-6 and TRBJ2-5 provide the parts outside the CDR3, is GAGVSQSPRYKVTKRGQDVALRCDPISGHVSLYWYRQALGQGPEFLTYFNYEAQQDKSGLPNDRFSAERPEGSISTLTIQRTEQRDSAMYRCASSANRGEYQETQYFGPGTRLLVL.

Note on this clone: This specimen includes other DNA sequences encoding the same CDR3. J is TRBJ2-5 and V is TRBV25-1; 11 bases align to TRBD1. The CDR3 runs 13 residues. The germline CDR1 and CDR2 sequences are MGHDK and SYGVNS. Unmatched junction bases numbered 4, after V lost 4 bases and J lost 9 bases. In DNA, the CDR3 is TGTGCCAGCAGTGGGCCGGGACAGGGGGCCCAGTACTTC. Translating it yields CASSGPGQGAQYF.

V usage is TRBV2 and J usage is TRBJ2-7, with D perhaps matching TRBD1 (5 bases). Germline assignment: CDR1 SNHLY and CDR2 FYNNEI. Trimming stripped 6 bases from V and 3 bases from J, with 15 bases between. The CDR3 has 14 amino acids. The CDR3 loop reads CASSTSPQGYEQYF. CDR3 nucleotides: TGTGCCAGCAGCACATCACCCCAGGGCTACGAGCAGTACTTC.

The chain employs TRBV27 and TRBJ2-2; perhaps TRBD1 as D (5 bases). Between the trimmed V and J ends, which lost 5 bases and 7 bases, there was a span of 20 bases. Germline loops: CDR1 MNHEY, CDR2 SMNVEV (reference sequence). This CDR3 has 16 residues. The CDR3 DNA reads as TGTGCCAGCAGTAACCCCCGGGCGAGGACAATCGGGGAGCTGTTTTTT. Translating it yields CASSNPRARTIGELFF.

The chain combines TRBV19 with TRBJ2-3; 9 positions agree with TRBD1. The germline V gene encodes CDR1 LNHDA and CDR2 SQIVND (reference sequence). CDR3 length: 16 amino acids. After removal of 8 bases from V and 0 bases from J, the junction contained 9 bases not matched to a gene. CDR3 in amino acids: CASSSGTGRSTDTQYF. CDR3 coding DNA: TGTGCCAGTTCTTCCGGGACAGGGAGAAGCACAGATACGCAGTATTTT.